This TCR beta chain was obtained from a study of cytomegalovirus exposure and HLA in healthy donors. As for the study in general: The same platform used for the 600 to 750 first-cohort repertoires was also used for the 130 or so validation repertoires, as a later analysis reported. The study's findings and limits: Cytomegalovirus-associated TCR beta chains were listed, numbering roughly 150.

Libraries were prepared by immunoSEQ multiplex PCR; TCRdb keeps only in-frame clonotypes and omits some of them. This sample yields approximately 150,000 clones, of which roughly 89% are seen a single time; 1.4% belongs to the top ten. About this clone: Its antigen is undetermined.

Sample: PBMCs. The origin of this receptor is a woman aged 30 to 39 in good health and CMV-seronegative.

The CDR3 DNA reads as TGCGCCAGCAGCCAAGAATCGGCAGGGGCTGGGGCCAACGTCCTGACTTTC. It yields the protein CASSQESAGAGANVLTF. V and J are TRBV4-3 and TRBJ2-6, with D maybe TRBD1 (6 bases). There are 17 residues in the CDR3. V was trimmed by 0 bases and J by 2 bases, leaving 11 bases between them. Germline values: CDR1 LGHNA, CDR2 YSLEER.